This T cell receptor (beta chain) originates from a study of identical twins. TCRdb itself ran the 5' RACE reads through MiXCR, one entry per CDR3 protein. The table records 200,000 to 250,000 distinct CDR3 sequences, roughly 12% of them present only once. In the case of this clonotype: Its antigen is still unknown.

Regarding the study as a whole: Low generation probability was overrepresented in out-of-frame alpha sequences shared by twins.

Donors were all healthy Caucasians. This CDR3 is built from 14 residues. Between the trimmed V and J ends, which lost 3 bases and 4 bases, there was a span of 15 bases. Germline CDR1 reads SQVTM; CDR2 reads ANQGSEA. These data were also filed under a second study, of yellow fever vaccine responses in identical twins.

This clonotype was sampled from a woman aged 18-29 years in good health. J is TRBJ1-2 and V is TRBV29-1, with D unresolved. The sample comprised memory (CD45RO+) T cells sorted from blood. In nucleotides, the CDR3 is TGCAGCGTTGAGGAGTGGCAGAGCGTCTATGGCTACACCTTC. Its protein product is CSVEEWQSVYGYTF.